The 8 T cell receptor beta chains given below trace back to one sample, sequenced in a study of blood T cells in healthy people across ages. Sample-barcoded 5' priming and a J-beta primer mix drove a second PCR of about 6 to 12 cycles. TCRdb re-derived calls from the 5' RACE reads in MiXCR, one entry per CDR3 protein. The profile shows approximately 690,000 distinct CDR3 sequences, around 54% of them singletons. Sequencing was carried out using blood. The source is a man between 60 and 75 years old in good health.

This clonotype was detected only a few times. The chain couples TRBV29-1 to TRBJ2-5, with unresolved D. V was cut by 5 bases and J by 4 bases, with 11 bases left in between. Germline V gives CDR1 SQVTM, CDR2 ANQGSEA. The CDR3 runs 12 residues. CDR3 sequence reads: CSVPAVAETQYF. The CDR3, as DNA: TGCAGCGTTCCGGCGGTCGCAGAGACCCAGTACTTC. Variable domain in full (rest from reference TRBV29-1 and TRBJ2-5): SAVISQKPSRDICQRGTSLTIQCQVDSQVTMMFWYRQQPGQSLTLIATANQGSEATYESGFVIDKFPISRPNLTFSTLTVSNMSPEDSSIYLCSVPAVAETQYFGPGTRLLVL.

The genes are TRBV11-3 and TRBJ2-7, with TRBD1 identical over 8 bases. This CDR3 has 14 amino acids. In germline, CDR1 is SGHNT, CDR2 YENEEA. V was clipped by 5 bases and J by 0 bases; unmatched bases: 3. The CDR3 spells CASSRDRHSYEQYF. CDR3 sequence (DNA): TGTGCCAGCAGCCGGGACAGGCACTCCTACGAGCAGTACTTC.

In this sample, this clonotype turned up once. This rearrangement joins TRBV28 to TRBJ2-3, with D possibly called TRBD1 or TRBD2 (5 bases each). Germline V gene sequence: CDR1 MDHEN, CDR2 SYDVKM. V lost 6 bases, J lost 5 bases, and 15 bases lay in between. The CDR3 loop spans 14 amino acids. The CDR3 reads CASSRRQGGDTQYF. CDR3 nucleotides: TGTGCCAGCAGCCGGAGGCAGGGCGGAGATACGCAGTATTTT.

The chain is built from TRBV5-1 and TRBJ2-5, with TRBD2 identical over 8 bases. Looked up from germline, CDR1 is SGHRS and CDR2 is YFSETQ. There are 15 residues in the CDR3. V lost 4 bases, J lost 4 bases, and 9 bases stayed unmatched. The CDR3 reads CASSLSGASGETQYF. In DNA, the CDR3 is TGCGCCAGCAGCCTTAGCGGGGCGAGCGGAGAGACCCAGTACTTC. Based on the CDR3 plus reference TRBV5-1 and TRBJ2-5, the full variable domain is KAGVTQTPRYLIKTRGQQVTLSCSPISGHRSVSWYQQTPGQGLQFLFEYFSETQRNKGNFPGRFSGRQFSNSRSEMNVSTLELGDSALYLCASSLSGASGETQYFGPGTRLLVL.

The sample holds one count of this clonotype. The CDR3 reads CASRYGANTDTQYF. Here the CDR3 DNA reads TGTGCCAGCAGATATGGGGCAAACACAGATACGCAGTATTTT. The V gene is TRBV6-1, the J gene TRBJ2-3; TRBD1 might be the D (5 bases). This CDR3 region has 14 residues. Trimming took 6 bases from V and 2 from J, leaving 12 bases between them. The germline V gene has CDR1 MNHNS and CDR2 SASEGT.

In its sample, this clonotype was seen a few times. V and J are TRBV5-1 and TRBJ2-6, with D possibly being TRBD1 or TRBD2 (5 bases each). In germline, CDR1 is SGHRS, CDR2 YFSETQ. V dropped 4 bases and J dropped 0 bases, with 11 bases sitting between them. The length of the CDR3 is 16 residues. For the CDR3, the DNA is TGCGCCAGCAGCATAGGGACCAGCTCTGGGGCCAACGTCCTGACTTTC. Amino acid sequence: CASSIGTSSGANVLTF. Filled out from reference TRBV5-1 and TRBJ2-6, the complete variable domain reads KAGVTQTPRYLIKTRGQQVTLSCSPISGHRSVSWYQQTPGQGLQFLFEYFSETQRNKGNFPGRFSGRQFSNSRSEMNVSTLELGDSALYLCASSIGTSSGANVLTFGAGSRLTVL.

V and J are TRBV29-1 and TRBJ1-2; maybe TRBD1 (5 bases). Germline V CDR1 and CDR2: SQVTM, ANQGSEA. CDR3 size: 12 residues. Trimming left V 1 base short and J 9 bases short, with 12 bases between. The CDR3 reads CSVEGQGGSYTF. The CDR3 DNA is TGCAGCGTTGAAGGGCAGGGCGGGAGCTACACCTTC.

With respect to this clonotype: The junction differs from germline at one of its ends, possibly a read error. The chain has TRBV20-1 and TRBJ1-1; D is ambiguous. Germline V gene lookup returns CDR1 DFQATT and CDR2 SNEGSKA (reference sequence). The CDR3 length is 13 residues. The CDR3 spells CSAREAGNTEAFF. CDR3 sequence (DNA): TGCAGTGCCAGAGAGGCAGGGAACACTGAAGCTTTCTTT.